This passage covers 32 T cell receptor beta chains from one sample sequenced in a study of blood T cell repertoires in COVID-19. Sequencing was performed with immunoSEQ multiplex PCR; in TCRdb, only in-frame clones are kept and a portion is missing. The table has roughly 100,000 clones, roughly 89% seen once. Sequences were obtained from peripheral blood. All receptors come from a human donor in a cohort sampled during active COVID-19.

V usage is TRBV5-4 and J usage is TRBJ2-7, with D unclear. Germline V gives CDR1 SGHNT, CDR2 YYREEE (reference sequence). V was pared by 10 bases and J by 6 bases, with 23 bases between. This CDR3 region has 14 residues. This CDR3 is CAYHDTVLASEQYF. The CDR3 region has the DNA TGTGCCTACCACGACACGGTGCTTGCATCCGAGCAGTACTTC.

The gene calls are TRBV27 and TRBJ2-7, with TRBD1 as a possible D gene (5 bases). Germline loops: CDR1 MNHEY, CDR2 SMNVEV (reference sequence). This CDR3 has 15 amino acids. The V end was cut by 5 bases, the J end by 5 bases, with 19 bases between. The CDR3 DNA follows: TGTGCCAGCAGTATCCTCAGGGAAACCGTGCACGAGCAGTACTTC. The encoded protein is CASSILRETVHEQYF.

CDR3 nucleotides: TGTGCCAGCAGTTTAATTTTCAGGGGCTATGGCTACACCTTC. Translating gives CASSLIFRGYGYTF. This chain joins TRBV28 and TRBJ1-2, with TRBD1 as a possible D gene (6 bases). Germline CDR1 MDHEN, CDR2 SYDVKM. V was clipped by 2 bases and J by 4 bases, with 11 bases between them. This CDR3 contains 14 residues.

In its sample, this clone was seen once. The chain carries TRBV11-2 and TRBJ2-7, with D uncertain. V was cut by 2 bases and J by 2 bases, with 10 bases left in between. Per germline, CDR1 SGHAT and CDR2 FQNNGV. The CDR3 extends over 14 amino acids. Here the CDR3 DNA reads TGTGCCAGCAGCTTAATCTACAGTCCCTACGAGCAGTACTTC. This gives the protein CASSLIYSPYEQYF.

V and J are TRBV4-1 and TRBJ2-3; D not certain. Germline CDR1 MGHRA, CDR2 YSYEKL. Deletions cut 1 base from V and 2 bases from J, with 7 bases between. The CDR3 has 14 amino acids. The CDR3 loop reads CASSQVGSTDTQYF. CDR3 DNA sequence: TGCGCCAGCAGCCAAGTTGGCTCCACAGATACGCAGTATTTT.

This rearrangement joins TRBV19 to TRBJ1-3; D is ambiguous. Per the germline V gene, CDR1 is LNHDA and CDR2 is SQIVND (reference sequence). V lost 7 bases and J 0 bases, leaving 22 bases between the germline ends. The CDR3 contains 18 residues. CDR3 protein: CASNNAGSVLPSGNTIYF. CDR3 sequence (DNA): TGTGCCAGTAATAATGCGGGGAGTGTCCTTCCCTCTGGAAACACCATATATTTT.

This clone was seen only once. The chain recombines TRBV19 with TRBJ1-5; D perhaps matches TRBD1 (5 bases). This CDR3 contains 13 residues. The V gene lost 7 bases and the J gene lost 3 bases, with 10 bases spanning the gap. CDR1 is LNHDA, CDR2 SQIVND, per germline (reference sequence). CDR3 sequence: CASTPTVNQPQHF. Written as DNA, the CDR3 is TGTGCCAGTACCCCGACAGTCAATCAGCCCCAGCATTTT.

This clone was detected once. The chain combines TRBV11-3 with TRBJ2-7, with a possible D match to TRBD1 (5 bases). With 5 bases removed from V and 5 bases from J, the gap between germline ends came to 19 bases. Germline assignment: CDR1 SGHNT and CDR2 YENEEA. The CDR3 is made up of 15 amino acids. CDR3 region: CASSPTPRRAHEQYF. In DNA form, the CDR3 reads TGTGCCAGCAGCCCAACCCCGCGCAGGGCCCACGAGCAGTACTTC. Full variable domain (outside the CDR3, taken from reference TRBV11-3 and TRBJ2-7): EAGVVQSPRYKIIEKKQPVAFWCNPISGHNTLYWYLQNLGQGPELLIRYENEEAVDDSQLPKDRFSAERLKGVDSTLKIQPAELGDSAVYLCASSPTPRRAHEQYFGPGTRLTVT.

This clone occurred once. V usage is TRBV6-4 and J usage is TRBJ2-1; weak D call: TRBD1 (5 bases). The CDR3 runs 17 residues. Trimming removed 6 bases at V and 7 bases at J, with 25 bases between. Germline CDR1 MRHNA, CDR2 SNTAGT. CDR3 sequence (DNA): TGTGCCAGCAGCTCTTCTCCAGGGCCACTCCGTAATAATGAGCAGTTCTTC. This translates into CASSSSPGPLRNNEQFF.

The V and J genes are TRBV7-9 and TRBJ2-7, with D possibly matching TRBD2 (5 bases). The CDR3 loop spans 13 amino acids. Between the trimmed V and J ends, which lost 1 base and 4 bases, there was a span of 8 bases. The germline CDR1 and CDR2 sequences are SEHNR and FQNEAQ (reference sequence). The CDR3 region is CASSLGAVYEQYF. The DNA of the CDR3 is TGTGCCAGCAGCTTAGGAGCGGTATACGAGCAGTACTTC.

The CDR3 spells CASRSSGKGETQYF. The CDR3 DNA reads TGTGCCAGCAGGTCTAGCGGGAAGGGGGAGACCCAGTACTTC. The rearrangement uses TRBV11-2 and TRBJ2-5; 9 bases agree with TRBD2. In germline, CDR1 is SGHAT, CDR2 FQNNGV. J was trimmed by 5 bases and V by 6 bases; bases with no gene match: 7. The CDR3 consists of 14 residues.

The rearrangement uses TRBV5-4 and TRBJ2-5; 14 bases fit TRBD2. This CDR3 has 16 amino acids. CDR1 is SGHNT, CDR2 YYREEE, per germline (reference sequence). V gave up 1 base and J gave up 5 bases; unmatched junction bases: 4. CDR3: CASSLPGTSGSETQYF. The CDR3 DNA is TGTGCCAGCAGCTTGCCTGGGACTAGCGGGAGTGAGACCCAGTACTTC.

The chain carries TRBV10-3 and TRBJ1-3; D is possibly TRBD1 (6 bases). The CDR3 runs to 20 residues. CDR1 and CDR2 from the germline V gene are ENHRY and SYGVKD. V lost 3 bases to trimming and J lost 0 bases, with 24 bases between them. CDR3 amino acids: CAISDSLSRTAPLSGNTIYF. In nucleotides, the CDR3 is TGTGCCATCAGTGACTCCCTTTCACGGACAGCACCACTCTCTGGAAACACCATATATTTT.

The gene calls are TRBV9 and TRBJ2-1; 9 bases are a match to TRBD1. The CDR3 runs to 15 residues. Germline CDR1 is SGDLS and CDR2 is YYNGEE. V trimming: 4 bases; J trimming: 5 bases; junction bases outside the gene matches: 7. The DNA for the CDR3 is TGTGCCAGCAGCTTACGGGACAGGGAGAACAATGAGCAGTTCTTC. It translates to CASSLRDRENNEQFF.

This clone was found once. The chain has TRBV6-6 and TRBJ1-6; 8 positions match TRBD1. Germline V gene data show CDR1 as MNHNY and CDR2 as SVGAGI (reference sequence). Trimming cost V 6 bases and J 7 bases; bases outside gene matches: 5. The length of the CDR3 is 14 residues. The CDR3 region is CASRTTGENSPLHF. CDR3 in DNA: TGTGCCAGCAGGACGACAGGGGAAAATTCACCCCTCCACTTT.

This clone occurred once. The rearrangement joins TRBV7-9 to TRBJ2-5, with 9 positions matching TRBD2. V lost 5 bases to trimming and J lost 2 bases; unmatched junction nucleotides: 6. This CDR3 spans 15 amino acids. The germline V gene has CDR1 SEHNR and CDR2 FQNEAQ (reference sequence). CDR3 coding DNA: TGTGCCAGCAGCCCGAGACTAGCGGTTCAAGAGACCCAGTACTTC. This sequence encodes CASSPRLAVQETQYF.

The rearrangement links TRBV5-1 to TRBJ2-7, with a possible D match to TRBD1 (6 bases). Between the trimmed V and J ends, which lost 4 bases and 1 base, there was a span of 15 bases. There are 15 residues in the CDR3. Germline-derived CDR1 and CDR2 are SGHRS and YFSETQ. This chain's CDR3 is CASSTSTGRSYEQYF. The CDR3, as DNA: TGCGCCAGCAGCACGTCGACAGGAAGATCCTACGAGCAGTACTTC.

The sample holds one count of this clone. The V and J genes are TRBV10-3 and TRBJ1-2; a possible D gene is TRBD1 (5 bases). Trimming shortened V by 2 bases and J by 6 bases, and 7 bases separated the two germline ends. Germline V gene data show CDR1 as ENHRY and CDR2 as SYGVKD. The CDR3 runs to 12 residues. CDR3 nucleotides: TGTGCCATCAGTGAGGGGGCGGATGGCTACACCTTC. Amino acids: CAISEGADGYTF.

CDR3 amino acids: CASIKTSGSDLTQYF. The CDR3 DNA follows: TGTGCCAGTATAAAGACTAGCGGGAGCGATTTGACGCAGTATTTT. This chain connects TRBV19 to TRBJ2-3; TRBD2 agrees at 12 bases. V lost 7 bases to trimming and J lost 9 bases; unmatched junction nucleotides: 11. The CDR3 length is 15 residues. The germline V gene has CDR1 LNHDA and CDR2 SQIVND (reference sequence).

This chain connects TRBV5-1 to TRBJ1-2, with 8 bases fitting TRBD1. V was pared by 0 bases and J by 7 bases, with 5 bases of the junction left unmatched. CDR3 length: 14 residues. Germline CDR1 reads SGHRS; CDR2 reads YFSETQ. In nucleotides, the CDR3 is TGCGCCAGCAGCTTGGAGGGACAGGACTCTGGCTACACCTTC. Its protein is CASSLEGQDSGYTF.

V gene TRBV11-2 combines with J gene TRBJ2-5, with D perhaps matching TRBD2 (7 bases). The CDR3 is 15 amino acids. Germline V gives CDR1 SGHAT, CDR2 FQNNGV. V was shortened by 5 bases and J by 4 bases, with 17 bases between the two germline ends. In nucleotides, the CDR3 is TGTGCCAGCAGCCGGATAAGGGGGGGTCGAGAGACCCAGTACTTC. It yields the protein CASSRIRGGRETQYF.

The sample holds a few counts of this clone. This chain uses TRBV10-1 with TRBJ1-3; a possible D gene is TRBD1 (5 bases). Trimming removed 3 bases at V and 2 bases at J, with 8 bases between. Germline V lookup: CDR1 WNHNN, CDR2 SYGVQD (reference sequence). This CDR3 contains 14 residues. CDR3 residues: CASSDLDTGNTIYF. CDR3 in DNA: TGCGCCAGCAGTGACTTGGACACTGGAAACACCATATATTTT.

The chain recombines TRBV10-3 with TRBJ2-7; D may be TRBD1 (6 bases). CDR1 ENHRY and CDR2 SYGVKD come from the germline V gene. The CDR3 loop spans 15 amino acids. V was pared by 6 bases and J by 3 bases, with 18 bases between. In nucleotides, the CDR3 is TGTGCCATCAGACTAGAGACAGGTCGGGACTACGAGCAGTACTTC. It codes for CAIRLETGRDYEQYF.

This clone was recorded only once. The chain joins TRBV4-3 to TRBJ2-3, with D tentatively TRBD1 (5 bases). Germline CDR1 is LGHNA and CDR2 is YSLEER. V was pared by 4 bases and J by 2 bases, with 16 bases between. CDR3 length equals 16 residues. The CDR3 here is CASSRNTQEYTDTQYF. CDR3 DNA sequence: TGCGCCAGCAGCCGGAATACACAGGAGTACACAGATACGCAGTATTTT.

J is TRBJ1-2 and V is TRBV6-2 or TRBV6-3, with D unclear. This CDR3 contains 15 residues. Germline CDR1 and CDR2: MNHEY and SVGEGT. Trimming took 2 bases from V and 1 from J, leaving 11 bases between them. In nucleotides, the CDR3 is TGTGCCAGCAGTTACCCTTTCGAGCGTAACTATGGCTACACCTTC. Encoded protein: CASSYPFERNYGYTF.

The V and J genes are TRBV7-2 and TRBJ2-4; D perhaps matches TRBD2 (6 bases). Trimming shortened V by 5 bases and J by 1 base, and 12 bases separated the two germline ends. The CDR3 consists of 15 residues. The germline CDR1 and CDR2 sequences are SGHTA and FQGNSA. CDR3 amino acids: CASSPGGRAKNIQYF. In nucleotides, the CDR3 is TGTGCCAGCAGCCCCGGGGGTAGGGCCAAAAACATTCAGTACTTC.

This chain connects TRBV2 to TRBJ1-4; D not resolved. The CDR3 covers 12 residues. V was pared by 8 bases and J by 8 bases, with 12 bases between. Germline-derived CDR1 and CDR2 are SNHLY and FYNNEI. The CDR3: CASSRHLEKLFF. As DNA, the CDR3 is TGTGCCAGCTCAAGACATCTAGAAAAACTGTTTTTT.

The chain uses TRBV10-1 and TRBJ2-1; TRBD2 matches 8 bases. Germline V lookup: CDR1 WNHNN, CDR2 SYGVQD (reference sequence). The CDR3 is 15 residues long. V lost 2 bases, J lost 6 bases, and 6 bases stayed unmatched. CDR3 bases: TGCGCCAGCAGTGAGACGGGAGGGCCGGGCAATGAGCAGTTCTTC. It yields the protein CASSETGGPGNEQFF.

This clone came up once. The rearrangement links TRBV9 to TRBJ2-2; 7 bases are shared with TRBD1. Germline V lookup: CDR1 SGDLS, CDR2 YYNGEE. J was trimmed by 5 bases and V by 4 bases; bases with no gene match: 5. The CDR3 totals 14 residues. CDR3 sequence: CASSPRQGTGELFF. The CDR3 DNA reads as TGTGCCAGCAGCCCAAGACAGGGAACCGGGGAGCTGTTTTTT.

This clone was counted between two and nine times. The chain combines TRBV14 with TRBJ2-7; D is perhaps TRBD2 (5 bases). CDR3 length equals 13 residues. Trimming stripped 3 bases from V and 6 bases from J, with 12 bases between. From germline, CDR1 is SGHDN and CDR2 FVKESK. This CDR3 reads CASSQARVTEQYF. The CDR3, as DNA: TGTGCCAGCAGCCAGGCGAGGGTAACCGAGCAGTACTTC.

V usage is TRBV5-1 and J usage is TRBJ1-4; maybe TRBD1 (6 bases). Germline V lookup: CDR1 SGHRS, CDR2 YFSETQ. V was pared by 4 bases and J by 1 base, with 14 bases between. CDR3 length equals 16 residues. The CDR3 nucleotides are TGCGCCAGCAGCCCCCACCTCAGGGGAACTAATGAAAAACTGTTTTTT. This gives the protein CASSPHLRGTNEKLFF.

This rearrangement joins TRBV12-3 or TRBV12-4 to TRBJ1-1; possible D gene TRBD1, 6 bases. V lost 6 bases and J 7 bases, leaving 9 bases between the germline ends. This CDR3 region has 11 residues. The CDR3 region has the DNA TGTGCCAGCAGACTGACAGGTGAAGCTTTCTTT. Its protein is CASRLTGEAFF.